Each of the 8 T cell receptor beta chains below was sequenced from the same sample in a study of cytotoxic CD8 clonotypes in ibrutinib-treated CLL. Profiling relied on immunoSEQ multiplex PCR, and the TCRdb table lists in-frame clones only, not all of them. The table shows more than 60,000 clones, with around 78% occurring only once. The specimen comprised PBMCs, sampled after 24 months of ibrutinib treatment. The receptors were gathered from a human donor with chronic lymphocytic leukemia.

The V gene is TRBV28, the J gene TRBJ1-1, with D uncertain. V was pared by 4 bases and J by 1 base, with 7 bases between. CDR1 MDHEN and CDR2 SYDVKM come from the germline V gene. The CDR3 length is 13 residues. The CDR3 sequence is CASSSFQNTEAFF. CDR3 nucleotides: TGTGCCAGCAGTTCCTTTCAGAACACTGAAGCTTTCTTT.

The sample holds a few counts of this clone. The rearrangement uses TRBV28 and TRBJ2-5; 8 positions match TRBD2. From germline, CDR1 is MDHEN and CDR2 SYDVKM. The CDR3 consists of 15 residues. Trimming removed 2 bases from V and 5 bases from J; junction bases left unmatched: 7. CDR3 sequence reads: CASSLHGRAVETQYF. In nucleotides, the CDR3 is TGTGCCAGCAGTTTACACGGGAGGGCCGTGGAGACCCAGTACTTC. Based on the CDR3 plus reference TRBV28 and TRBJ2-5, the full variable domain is DVKVTQSSRYLVKRTGEKVFLECVQDMDHENMFWYRQDPGLGLRLIYFSYDVKMKEKGDIPEGYSVSREKKERFSLILESASTNQTSMYLCASSLHGRAVETQYFGPGTRLLVL.

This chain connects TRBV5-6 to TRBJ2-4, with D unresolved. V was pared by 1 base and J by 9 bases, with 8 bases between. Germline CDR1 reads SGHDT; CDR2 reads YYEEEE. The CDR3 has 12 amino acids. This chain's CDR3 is CASSLLGSIQYF. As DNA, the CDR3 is TGTGCCAGCAGCTTGCTGGGTAGCATTCAGTACTTC.

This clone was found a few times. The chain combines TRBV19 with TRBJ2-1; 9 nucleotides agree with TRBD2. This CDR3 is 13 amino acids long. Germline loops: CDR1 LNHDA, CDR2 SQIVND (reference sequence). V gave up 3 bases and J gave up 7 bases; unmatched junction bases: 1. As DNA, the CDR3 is TGTGCCAGTAGTATGACTAGCGGTAATGAGCAGTTCTTC. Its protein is CASSMTSGNEQFF. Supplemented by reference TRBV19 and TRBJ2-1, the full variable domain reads DGGITQSPKYLFRKEGQNVTLSCEQNLNHDAMYWYRQDPGQGLRLIYYSQIVNDFQKGDIAEGYSVSREKKESFPLTVTSAQKNPTAFYLCASSMTSGNEQFFGPGTRLTVL.

CDR3 in DNA: TGCGCCAGCAGCCCCCCGGGACAGGGGTATGAGCAGTTCTTC. This gives the protein CASSPPGQGYEQFF. The chain couples TRBV5-1 to TRBJ2-1; TRBD1 aligns across 10 bases. The CDR3 totals 14 residues. V lost 4 bases and J lost 8; bases outside the gene matches: 6. The germline V gene has CDR1 SGHRS and CDR2 YFSETQ.

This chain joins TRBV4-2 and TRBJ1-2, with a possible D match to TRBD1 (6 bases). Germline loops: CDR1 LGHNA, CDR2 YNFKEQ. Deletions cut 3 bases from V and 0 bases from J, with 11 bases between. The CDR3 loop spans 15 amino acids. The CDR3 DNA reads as TGTGCCAGCAGCCATGACAGGCGAACTAACTATGGCTACACCTTC. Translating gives CASSHDRRTNYGYTF.

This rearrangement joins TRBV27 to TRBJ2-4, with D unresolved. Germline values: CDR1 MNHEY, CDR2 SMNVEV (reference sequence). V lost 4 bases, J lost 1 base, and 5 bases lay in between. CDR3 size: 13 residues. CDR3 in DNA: TGTGCCAGCAGTTACGGGGCCAAAAACATTCAGTACTTC. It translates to CASSYGAKNIQYF.

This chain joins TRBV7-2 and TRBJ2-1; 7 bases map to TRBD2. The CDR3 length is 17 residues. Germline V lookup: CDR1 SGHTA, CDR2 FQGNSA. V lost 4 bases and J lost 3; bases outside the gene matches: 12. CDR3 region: CASSSPSYGRIYNEQFF. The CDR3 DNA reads TGTGCCAGCAGCTCCCCCTCCTACGGGAGGATCTACAATGAGCAGTTCTTC.